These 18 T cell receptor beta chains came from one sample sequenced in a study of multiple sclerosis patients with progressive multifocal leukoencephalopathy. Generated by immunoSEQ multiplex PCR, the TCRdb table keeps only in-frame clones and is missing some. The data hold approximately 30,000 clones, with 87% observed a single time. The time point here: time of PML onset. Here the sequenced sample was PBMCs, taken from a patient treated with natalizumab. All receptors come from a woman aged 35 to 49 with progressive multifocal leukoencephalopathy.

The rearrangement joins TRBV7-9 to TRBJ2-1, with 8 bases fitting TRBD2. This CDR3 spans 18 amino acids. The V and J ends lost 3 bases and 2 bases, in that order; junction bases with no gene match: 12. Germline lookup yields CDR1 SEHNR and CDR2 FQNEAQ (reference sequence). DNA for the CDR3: TGTGCCAGCAGCTTCGGGGCAGCGGGGGCCCCGACCTACAATGAGCAGTTCTTC. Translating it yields CASSFGAAGAPTYNEQFF. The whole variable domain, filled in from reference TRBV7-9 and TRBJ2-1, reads DTGVSQNPRHKITKRGQNVTFRCDPISEHNRLYWYRQTLGQGPEFLTYFQNEAQLEKSRLLSDRFSAERPKGSFSTLEIQRTEQGDSAMYLCASSFGAAGAPTYNEQFFGPGTRLTVL.

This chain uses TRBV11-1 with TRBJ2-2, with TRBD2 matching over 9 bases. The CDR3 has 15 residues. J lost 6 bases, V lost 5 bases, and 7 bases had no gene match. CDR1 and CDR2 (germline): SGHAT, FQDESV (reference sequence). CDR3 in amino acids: CASSLFSGSAGELFF. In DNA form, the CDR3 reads TGTGCCAGCAGCCTGTTTAGCGGGAGTGCCGGGGAGCTGTTTTTT.

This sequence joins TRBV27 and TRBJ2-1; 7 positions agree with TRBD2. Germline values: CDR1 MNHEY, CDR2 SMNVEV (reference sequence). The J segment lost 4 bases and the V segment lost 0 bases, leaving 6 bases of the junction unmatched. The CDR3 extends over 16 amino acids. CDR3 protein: CASSLSAGEQYNEQFF. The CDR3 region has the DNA TGTGCCAGCAGTTTATCTGCGGGAGAACAGTACAATGAGCAGTTCTTC.

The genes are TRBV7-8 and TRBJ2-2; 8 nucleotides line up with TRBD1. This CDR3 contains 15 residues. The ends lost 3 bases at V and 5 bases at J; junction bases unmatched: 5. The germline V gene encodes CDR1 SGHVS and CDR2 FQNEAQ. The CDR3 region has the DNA TGTGCCAGCAGCTTCACCCGGGACAGGACCGGGGAGCTGTTTTTT. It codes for CASSFTRDRTGELFF.

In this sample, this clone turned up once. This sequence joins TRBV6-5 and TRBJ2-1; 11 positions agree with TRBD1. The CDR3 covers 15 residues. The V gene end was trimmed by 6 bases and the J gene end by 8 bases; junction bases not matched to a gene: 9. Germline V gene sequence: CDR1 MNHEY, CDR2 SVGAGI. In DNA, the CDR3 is TGTGCCAGCAGCCGGGGACAGGGGGGTGTCGATGAGCAGTTCTTC. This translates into CASSRGQGGVDEQFF.

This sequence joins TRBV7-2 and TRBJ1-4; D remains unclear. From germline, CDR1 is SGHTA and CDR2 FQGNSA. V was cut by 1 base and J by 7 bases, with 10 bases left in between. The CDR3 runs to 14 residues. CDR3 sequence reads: CASSLEGKSEKLFF. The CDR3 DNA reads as TGTGCCAGCAGCTTAGAAGGGAAAAGTGAAAAACTGTTTTTT.

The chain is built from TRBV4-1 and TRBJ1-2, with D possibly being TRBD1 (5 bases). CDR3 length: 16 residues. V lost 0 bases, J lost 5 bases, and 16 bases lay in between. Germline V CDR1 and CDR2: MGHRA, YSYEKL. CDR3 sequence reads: CASSQDWGGGGYGYTF. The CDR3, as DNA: TGCGCCAGCAGCCAAGATTGGGGAGGCGGGGGGTATGGCTACACCTTC.

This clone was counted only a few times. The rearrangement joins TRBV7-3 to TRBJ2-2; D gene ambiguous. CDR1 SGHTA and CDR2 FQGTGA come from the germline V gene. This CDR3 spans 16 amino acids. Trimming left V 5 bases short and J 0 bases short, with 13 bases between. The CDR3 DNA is TGTGCCAGCAGCCCTTCAAGTAACTCGAACACCGGGGAGCTGTTTTTT. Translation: CASSPSSNSNTGELFF.

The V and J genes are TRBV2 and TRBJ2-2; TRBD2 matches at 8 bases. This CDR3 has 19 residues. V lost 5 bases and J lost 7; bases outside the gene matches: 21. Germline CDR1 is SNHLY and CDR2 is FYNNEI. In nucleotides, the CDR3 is TGTGCCAGCAGTACCATCCTGGGGAGCGGGGGTATGCTGGGCGGGGAGCTGTTTTTT. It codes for CASSTILGSGGMLGGELFF.

The CDR3 DNA sequence: TGTGCCAGCAGTTGGTTGAATAGCGGGGGGCTAGATACGCAGTATTTT. Translated: CASSWLNSGGLDTQYF. The chain has TRBV27 and TRBJ2-3; TRBD2 matches at 10 bases. The CDR3 loop spans 16 amino acids. Germline V CDR1 and CDR2: MNHEY, SMNVEV (reference sequence). J was trimmed by 5 bases and V by 4 bases; bases with no gene match: 9.

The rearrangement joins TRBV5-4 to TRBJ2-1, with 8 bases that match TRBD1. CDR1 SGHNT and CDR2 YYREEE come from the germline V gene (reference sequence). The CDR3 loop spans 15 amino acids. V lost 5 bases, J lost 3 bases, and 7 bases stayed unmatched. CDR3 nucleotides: TGTGCCAGCAGTCCCGACAGGGGAAGCTACAATGAGCAGTTCTTC. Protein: CASSPDRGSYNEQFF.

CDR3 bases: TGTGCCAGCAGCCAAGTCCACCTCGGGGGAGGGGTCCGCACTGAAGCTTTCTTT. Translated, it gives CASSQVHLGGGVRTEAFF. The chain is built from TRBV4-2 and TRBJ1-1; D might be TRBD1 (5 bases). V was clipped by 1 base and J by 4 bases, with 22 bases between them. Germline assignment: CDR1 LGHNA and CDR2 YNFKEQ. This CDR3 contains 18 residues.

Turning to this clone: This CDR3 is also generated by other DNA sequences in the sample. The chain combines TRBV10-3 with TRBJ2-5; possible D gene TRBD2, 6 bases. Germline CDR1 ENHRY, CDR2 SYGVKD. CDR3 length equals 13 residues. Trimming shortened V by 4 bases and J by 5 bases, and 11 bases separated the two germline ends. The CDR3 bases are TGTGCCATCAGTGGGTCTAGCGTCGAGACCCAGTACTTC. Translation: CAISGSSVETQYF.

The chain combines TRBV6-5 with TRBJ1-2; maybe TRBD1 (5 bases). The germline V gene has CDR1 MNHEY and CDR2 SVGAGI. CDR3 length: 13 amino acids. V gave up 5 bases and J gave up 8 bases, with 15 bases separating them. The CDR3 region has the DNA TGTGCCAGCAGTCGCCTAGGGGTGCGGGGCTACACCTTC. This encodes CASSRLGVRGYTF.

The CDR3 loop reads CASSGDINTEAFF. DNA of the CDR3: TGTGCCAGCAGTGGAGACATAAACACTGAAGCTTTCTTT. The chain couples TRBV6-1 to TRBJ1-1; the D is unclear. The CDR3 has 13 amino acids. Germline values: CDR1 MNHNS, CDR2 SASEGT. V dropped 4 bases and J dropped 2 bases, with 8 bases sitting between them.

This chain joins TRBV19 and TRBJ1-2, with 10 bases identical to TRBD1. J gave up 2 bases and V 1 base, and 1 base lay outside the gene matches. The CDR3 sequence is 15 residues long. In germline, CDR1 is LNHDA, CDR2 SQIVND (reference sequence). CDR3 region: CASSIGQGANYGYTF. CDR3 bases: TGTGCCAGTAGTATAGGACAGGGGGCGAACTATGGCTACACCTTC. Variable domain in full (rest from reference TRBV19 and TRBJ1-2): DGGITQSPKYLFRKEGQNVTLSCEQNLNHDAMYWYRQDPGQGLRLIYYSQIVNDFQKGDIAEGYSVSREKKESFPLTVTSAQKNPTAFYLCASSIGQGANYGYTFGSGTRLTVV.

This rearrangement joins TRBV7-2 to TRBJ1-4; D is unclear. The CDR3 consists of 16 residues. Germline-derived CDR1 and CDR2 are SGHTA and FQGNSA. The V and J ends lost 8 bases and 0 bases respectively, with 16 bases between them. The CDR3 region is CASRSGQATTNEKLFF. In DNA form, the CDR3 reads TGTGCCAGCCGGTCTGGTCAAGCCACAACTAATGAAAAACTGTTTTTT.

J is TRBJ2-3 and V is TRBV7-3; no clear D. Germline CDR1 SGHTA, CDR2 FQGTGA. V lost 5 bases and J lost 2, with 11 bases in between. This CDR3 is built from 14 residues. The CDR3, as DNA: TGTGCCAGCAGCCCCGCGACCCTCACAGATACGCAGTATTTT. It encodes CASSPATLTDTQYF.